These 26 T cell receptor beta chains came from one sample sequenced in a study of beta chain features in type 1 diabetes. Reverse transcribing all isolated RNA meant expressed TCRB transcripts were sequenced. Sequencing used immunoSEQ multiplex PCR; TCRdb keeps in-frame clones, though not all of them. The table shows under 400,000 clones, with 14% occurring only once. Sequenced material: central memory CD4+ T cells from blood. These receptors were obtained from a man younger than 40 in good health.

The table lists this clone with a few counts. V usage is TRBV15 and J usage is TRBJ2-2; 9 positions match TRBD2. Germline-derived CDR1 and CDR2 are LNHNV and YYDKDF (reference sequence). This CDR3 region has 16 residues. Trimming at V came to 5 bases and at J to 5 bases, leaving 9 bases not matched to a gene. The CDR3 sequence is CATSGGAGGGTGELFF. CDR3 sequence (DNA): TGTGCCACCAGCGGGGGAGCGGGGGGAGGGACCGGGGAGCTGTTTTTT.

This clone was detected only a few times. This rearrangement joins TRBV4-2 to TRBJ2-5; D is undetermined. The CDR3 consists of 16 residues. Germline V lookup: CDR1 LGHNA, CDR2 YNFKEQ. Trimming pared 2 bases from V and 1 base from J, leaving 14 bases between. As DNA, the CDR3 is TGTGCCAGCAGCCAAAACCCGGCGGCTTTCCAAGAGACCCAGTACTTC. It yields the protein CASSQNPAAFQETQYF.

This clone came up many times. The chain links TRBV21-1 to TRBJ2-3; the DNA was not compared with TRBD2, the D call given in the table. TRBV21-1 is listed as a pseudogene. The CDR3 runs to 17 residues. The CDR3, as DNA: TGTGCCAGCAGCAAAGCGGCGGCGGGAGGGAGCACAGATACGCAGTATTTT. It codes for CASSKAAAGGSTDTQYF.

For this clone: Other DNA sequences in the same sample also yield this CDR3. The rearrangement joins TRBV19 to TRBJ1-5; 8 bases align to TRBD1. After removal of 6 bases from V and 1 base from J, the junction contained 2 bases not matched to a gene. Germline lookup yields CDR1 LNHDA and CDR2 SQIVND (reference sequence). This CDR3 contains 14 residues. CDR3 amino acids: CASRTGGSNQPQHF. The CDR3 region has the DNA TGTGCCAGTAGAACAGGGGGGAGCAATCAGCCCCAGCATTTT.

The chain recombines TRBV5-1 with TRBJ1-3; D gene uncertain. CDR3 size: 14 residues. Germline CDR1 reads SGHRS; CDR2 reads YFSETQ. V lost 0 bases and J 4 bases, leaving 8 bases between the germline ends. The CDR3 protein is CASSLGSVGNTIYF. The CDR3 region has the DNA TGCGCCAGCAGCTTGGGGTCGGTCGGAAACACCATATATTTT.

The V call is TRBV6-5, the J call TRBJ1-1; D perhaps matches TRBD1 (5 bases). From germline, CDR1 is MNHEY and CDR2 SVGAGI. Trimming left V 2 bases short and J 0 bases short, with 10 bases between. This CDR3 contains 15 residues. Written as DNA, the CDR3 is TGTGCCAGCAGTTACGAACCGGGGGTGAACACTGAAGCTTTCTTT. It codes for CASSYEPGVNTEAFF.

This clone was counted a few times. V gene TRBV19 combines with J gene TRBJ2-5; possibly TRBD1 or TRBD2 for D (6 bases each). V was shortened by 5 bases and J by 10 bases, with 29 bases between the two germline ends. CDR3 size: 17 residues. Germline lookup yields CDR1 LNHDA and CDR2 SQIVND (reference sequence). CDR3 loop: CASSPRGPQLSPGDQYF. CDR3 nucleotide sequence: TGTGCCAGTAGTCCCAGGGGACCGCAGCTTTCACCGGGGGACCAGTACTTC.

The chain carries TRBV27 and TRBJ2-1, with 11 bases lining up with TRBD2. Germline-derived CDR1 and CDR2 are MNHEY and SMNVEV (reference sequence). V lost 5 bases, J lost 4 bases, and 4 bases stayed unmatched. The length of the CDR3 is 15 residues. The CDR3 bases are TGTGCCAGCAGTCGACTAGCGGGACAATACAATGAGCAGTTCTTC. This codes for CASSRLAGQYNEQFF.

Notes on this clone: Other nucleotide sequences from this sample produce the same CDR3. This chain uses TRBV11-2 with TRBJ2-6; D gene unclear. Trimming took off 3 bases at V and 0 bases at J, with 9 bases between the two ends. This CDR3 contains 16 residues. CDR1 and CDR2 (germline): SGHAT, FQNNGV. This CDR3 is CASSLRQHSGANVLTF. In DNA, the CDR3 is TGTGCCAGCAGCTTGCGGCAGCACTCTGGGGCCAACGTCCTGACTTTC.

This clone has a handful of counts. The rearrangement uses TRBV2 and TRBJ2-1; TRBD2 aligns across 11 bases. V shed 6 bases and J 9 bases; nucleotides not matched to a gene: 10. The CDR3 runs 15 residues. Germline loops: CDR1 SNHLY, CDR2 FYNNEI. The CDR3 DNA is TGTGCCAGCAGCGATGGGGTAGCGGGGGGGCGTGAGCAGTTCTTC. Translation gives CASSDGVAGGREQFF.

This clone showed up just a few times. The chain joins TRBV27 to TRBJ2-6; D gene uncertain. CDR3 length equals 15 residues. Germline CDR1 MNHEY, CDR2 SMNVEV (reference sequence). Trimming cost V 2 bases and J 3 bases, with 8 bases left between them. CDR3 loop: CASSLTTLGANVLTF. CDR3 nucleotides: TGTGCCAGCAGTTTAACCACGCTTGGGGCCAACGTCCTGACTTTC.

Written as DNA, the CDR3 is TGTGCCAGCCGATCAGTAGGTGGGGCCAACGTCCTGACTTTC. Its translation is CASRSVGGANVLTF. The rearrangement uses TRBV27 and TRBJ2-6; unclear D gene. With 8 bases removed from V and 3 bases from J, the gap between germline ends came to 11 bases. The V gene's germline CDR1 is MNHEY and CDR2 SMNVEV (reference sequence). The CDR3 has 14 residues.

The V call is TRBV19, the J call TRBJ2-5; D is undetermined. V gave up 4 bases and J gave up 2 bases, with 17 bases separating them. CDR3 length equals 16 residues. CDR1 and CDR2 (germline): LNHDA, SQIVND (reference sequence). Written as DNA, the CDR3 is TGTGCCAGTAGTAGAGCCTTATTACAGAAACAAGAGACCCAGTACTTC. It translates to CASSRALLQKQETQYF.

The chain has TRBV27 and TRBJ2-5; no reliable D call. This CDR3 is 12 amino acids long. In germline, CDR1 is MNHEY, CDR2 SMNVEV (reference sequence). Trimming took 6 bases from V and 5 from J, leaving 10 bases between them. The DNA of the CDR3 is TGTGCCAGCAGCCCAGACTGGGAGACCCAGTACTTC. Translation: CASSPDWETQYF.

The CDR3 nucleotides are TGTGCCAGCAGCTCCGGCGGTTCCCGGGCTGAAGCTTTCTTT. This translates into CASSSGGSRAEAFF. This chain links TRBV5-6 with TRBJ1-1, with no clear D. The germline CDR1 and CDR2 sequences are SGHDT and YYEEEE. The CDR3 totals 14 residues. Trimming removed 3 bases at V and 6 bases at J, with 15 bases between.

This clone was seen ten or more times. This sequence joins TRBV18 and TRBJ2-7; 10 nucleotides match TRBD1. The V segment lost 3 bases and the J segment 3 bases; nucleotides outside the gene matches: 2. CDR1 and CDR2 from the germline V gene are KGHSH and LQKENI. The CDR3 sequence is 14 residues long. The CDR3 DNA reads TGTGCCAGCTCACCGGGACAGGGGCACTACGAGCAGTACTTC. Its translation is CASSPGQGHYEQYF. Full variable domain (outside the CDR3, taken from reference TRBV18 and TRBJ2-7): NAGVMQNPRHLVRRRGQEARLRCSPMKGHSHVYWYRQLPEEGLKFMVYLQKENIIDESGMPKERFSAEFPKEGPSILRIQQVVRGDSAAYFCASSPGQGHYEQYFGPGTRLTVT.

At least ten counts were recorded for this clone. V and J are TRBV7-9 and TRBJ2-7, with unresolved D. CDR1 SEHNR and CDR2 FQNEAQ come from the germline V gene (reference sequence). The CDR3 spans 17 residues. The V gene lost 5 bases and the J gene lost 2 bases, with 22 bases spanning the gap. The CDR3 is CASSPQTRVGRPYEQYF. CDR3 DNA: TGTGCCAGCAGCCCCCAGACTCGGGTCGGGCGCCCCTACGAGCAGTACTTC.

This clone was counted at least ten times. The rearrangement uses TRBV4-3 and TRBJ2-1; D not resolved. V lost 10 bases and J 5 bases, leaving 3 bases between the germline ends. The CDR3 is 9 residues long. The germline V gene encodes CDR1 LGHNA and CDR2 YSLEER. In nucleotides, the CDR3 is TGCGCCACTGACAATGAGCAGTTCTTC. It specifies CATDNEQFF.

This clone has just a few counts. V and J are TRBV10-3 and TRBJ2-7, with a tentative D call TRBD1 (6 bases). The CDR3 spans 14 residues. Germline CDR1 ENHRY, CDR2 SYGVKD. V lost 11 bases to trimming and J lost 5 bases, with 22 bases between them. The CDR3 here is CASQGNLKSHEQYF. CDR3 DNA sequence: TGTGCCTCCCAGGGGAACTTGAAATCCCACGAGCAGTACTTC.

The chain employs TRBV13 and TRBJ2-6; 10 nucleotides line up with TRBD1. CDR1 PRHDT and CDR2 FYEKMQ come from the germline V gene (reference sequence). CDR3 length: 17 residues. V trimming: 3 bases; J trimming: 0 bases; junction bases outside the gene matches: 2. DNA for the CDR3: TGTGCCAGCAGCTTCTGGACAGGGGGCTCTGGGGCCAACGTCCTGACTTTC. Protein sequence: CASSFWTGGSGANVLTF. The variable domain in full, with the rest retrieved from reference TRBV13 and TRBJ2-6, is AAGVIQSPRHLIKEKRETATLKCYPIPRHDTVYWYQQGPGQDPQFLISFYEKMQSDKGSIPDRFSAQQFSDYHSELNMSSLELGDSALYFCASSFWTGGSGANVLTFGAGSRLTVL.

V is TRBV13 and J is TRBJ1-1; a possible D gene is TRBD1 (6 bases). V lost 11 bases to trimming and J lost 7 bases, with 14 bases between them. This CDR3 spans 11 amino acids. The germline CDR1 and CDR2 sequences are PRHDT and FYEKMQ (reference sequence). The CDR3 region is CAGLDSREAFF. In DNA form, the CDR3 reads TGTGCCGGTTTGGACAGCCGTGAAGCTTTCTTT.

V gene TRBV5-6 combines with J gene TRBJ1-4, with 10 bases fitting TRBD1. Unmatched junction bases numbered 6, after V lost 5 bases and J lost 2 bases. This CDR3 region has 16 residues. Germline V gene sequence: CDR1 SGHDT, CDR2 YYEEEE. The CDR3 protein is CASSRQGASTNEKLFF. The CDR3 region has the DNA TGTGCCAGCAGTCGACAGGGGGCGAGTACTAATGAAAAACTGTTTTTT.

The chain links TRBV18 to TRBJ2-7; 10 bases align to TRBD2. This CDR3 contains 14 residues. Germline values: CDR1 KGHSH, CDR2 LQKENI. V dropped 4 bases and J dropped 7; count of bases not matched to a gene: 7. DNA for the CDR3: TGTGCCAGCTCACTAGCGGGGGGCGCTACGGAGCAGTACTTC. It specifies CASSLAGGATEQYF.

The chain couples TRBV4-3 to TRBJ2-7; a weak D match, TRBD1 (6 bases). Between the trimmed V and J ends, which lost 3 bases and 6 bases, there was a span of 12 bases. The CDR3 sequence is 13 residues long. The V gene's germline CDR1 is LGHNA and CDR2 YSLEER. DNA for the CDR3: TGCGCCAGCAGCCAGCAACAGGGATCCGAGCAGTACTTC. This codes for CASSQQQGSEQYF.

The V gene is TRBV5-1, the J gene TRBJ2-5; TRBD2 agrees at 9 bases. CDR1 is SGHRS and CDR2 is YFSETQ in the germline V gene. This CDR3 has 16 residues. Trimming cost V 0 bases and J 5 bases; bases outside gene matches: 8. Here the CDR3 DNA reads TGCGCCAGCAGCTTGGAGGCGTCACTAGCGGGCGAGACCCAGTACTTC. As protein: CASSLEASLAGETQYF.

The chain joins TRBV4-1 to TRBJ2-5; D may be TRBD1 or TRBD2 (6 bases each). Trimming shortened V by 1 base and J by 4 bases, and 13 bases separated the two germline ends. Germline V gives CDR1 MGHRA, CDR2 YSYEKL. CDR3 length: 15 residues. The CDR3 is CASSQGRGLRETQYF. The CDR3 region has the DNA TGCGCCAGCAGCCAAGGGAGGGGGTTGAGAGAGACCCAGTACTTC.